These 14 T cell receptor beta chains were sequenced from one sample in a study of blood T cell repertoires in COVID-19. Generated by immunoSEQ multiplex PCR, the TCRdb table keeps only in-frame clones and is missing some. The sample records under 85,000 clones, approximately 80% being singletons. Material: peripheral blood. These receptor sequences come from a man in his forties or fifties with COVID-19, enrolled during active disease.

This rearrangement joins TRBV14 to TRBJ2-5; 7 nucleotides agree with TRBD1. The germline V gene encodes CDR1 SGHDN and CDR2 FVKESK. V was clipped by 3 bases and J by 3 bases; unmatched bases: 7. This CDR3 has 15 amino acids. CDR3 region: CASSHWTTGEETQYF. The CDR3 DNA follows: TGTGCCAGCAGCCACTGGACAACAGGGGAAGAGACCCAGTACTTC.

Only a few counts were recorded for this clone. The chain carries TRBV5-4 and TRBJ2-5; 10 bases match TRBD1. Germline V gives CDR1 SGHNT, CDR2 YYREEE (reference sequence). The length of the CDR3 is 15 residues. The junction had 11 bases not matched to a gene; V was cut back by 7 bases and J by 5 bases. CDR3 sequence reads: CASRNLGQGQETQYF. The CDR3 region has the DNA TGTGCCAGCCGCAACCTGGGACAGGGGCAGGAGACCCAGTACTTC.

The chain employs TRBV10-3 and TRBJ1-2; 9 bases agree with TRBD1. The germline V gene encodes CDR1 ENHRY and CDR2 SYGVKD. The CDR3 has 14 residues. Trimming cost V 5 bases and J 5 bases; bases outside gene matches: 6. In DNA form, the CDR3 reads TGTGCCATCAGTAACGTGACAGGGGGATATGGCTACACCTTC. Its protein is CAISNVTGGYGYTF.

The chain joins TRBV5-1 to TRBJ1-5, with a possible D match to TRBD1 (5 bases). V was trimmed by 1 base and J by 5 bases, leaving 10 bases between them. CDR1 SGHRS and CDR2 YFSETQ come from the germline V gene. CDR3 size: 14 residues. The CDR3 DNA sequence: TGCGCCAGCAGCTTGACTGGAGGGGATCAGCCCCAGCATTTT. Its translation is CASSLTGGDQPQHF.

The V gene is TRBV6-1, the J gene TRBJ2-3; D is possibly TRBD1 (6 bases). Germline CDR1 is MNHNS and CDR2 is SASEGT. CDR3 length: 15 residues. Trimming removed 2 bases from V and 3 bases from J, with 12 bases in between. Here the CDR3 reads CASSERGGPTDTQYF. CDR3 in DNA: TGTGCCAGCAGTGAACGTGGGGGCCCTACAGATACGCAGTATTTT.

As regards this clone: Other DNA sequences in the sample encode the same CDR3. The rearrangement links TRBV18 to TRBJ1-1, with 8 bases identical to TRBD1. The CDR3 is 13 residues long. Germline V CDR1 and CDR2: KGHSH, LQKENI. Germline trimming cut 6 bases from V and 1 base from J; bases unmatched to any gene: 1. This CDR3 is CASSTGENTEAFF. In DNA form, the CDR3 reads TGTGCCAGCTCGACAGGGGAGAACACTGAAGCTTTCTTT.

The V gene is TRBV27, the J gene TRBJ2-1; D possibly corresponds to TRBD1 (6 bases). Per germline, CDR1 MNHEY and CDR2 SMNVEV (reference sequence). Trimming removed 5 bases at V and 0 bases at J, with 11 bases between. The CDR3 spans 15 residues. The CDR3 nucleotides read TGTGCCAGCAGTATAAGACAGGCCTCCTACAATGAGCAGTTCTTC. Translated: CASSIRQASYNEQFF.

The rearrangement uses TRBV5-1 and TRBJ1-1, with D hard to call. Germline loops: CDR1 SGHRS, CDR2 YFSETQ. CDR3 length: 15 amino acids. The V end lost 0 bases, the J end lost 1 base, and 10 bases lay between the germline ends. For the CDR3, the DNA is TGCGCCAGCAGCTTGGCGCACCTACCGAACACTGAAGCTTTCTTT. This codes for CASSLAHLPNTEAFF.

This chain connects TRBV6-1 to TRBJ1-2; D is uncertain. The ends were cut back, 0 bases at V and 2 bases at J, with 7 bases in the middle. The CDR3 contains 14 residues. Looked up from germline, CDR1 is MNHNS and CDR2 is SASEGT. CDR3 nucleotide sequence: TGTGCCAGCAGTGAAGCATCCGTAAACTATGGCTACACCTTC. It specifies CASSEASVNYGYTF.

The rearrangement links TRBV7-8 to TRBJ1-4, with a tentative D call TRBD1 (6 bases). V shed 5 bases and J shed 8 bases, with 18 bases lying between them. From germline, CDR1 is SGHVS and CDR2 FQNEAQ. The CDR3 covers 15 residues. The CDR3 region is CASSQMGAVREKLFF. CDR3 sequence (DNA): TGTGCCAGCAGCCAAATGGGGGCAGTGCGGGAAAAACTGTTTTTT.

The chain uses TRBV5-1 and TRBJ2-1, with 9 bases matching TRBD1. This CDR3 comprises 14 residues. Germline loops: CDR1 SGHRS, CDR2 YFSETQ. Trimming took 7 bases from V and 5 from J; bases not matched to a gene: 7. The chain's CDR3 is CASGGDRAHNEQFF. The CDR3 DNA reads as TGCGCCAGCGGAGGGGACAGGGCCCACAATGAGCAGTTCTTC.

The CDR3 region has the DNA TGTGCCAGCAGCTTTGGGACAGAAAGCTATGGCTACACCTTC. It is translated as CASSFGTESYGYTF. This rearrangement joins TRBV7-9 to TRBJ1-2; the match to TRBD1 covers 7 bases. CDR1 is SEHNR and CDR2 is FQNEAQ in the germline V gene (reference sequence). The CDR3 runs to 14 residues. With V trimmed by 3 bases and J by 4 bases, 5 bases remained unmatched.

This clone has only one observation. This rearrangement joins TRBV20-1 to TRBJ1-2; D remains unclear. Germline CDR1 is DFQATT and CDR2 is SNEGSKA (reference sequence). V lost 3 bases and J 1 base, leaving 15 bases between the germline ends. The length of the CDR3 is 15 residues. The CDR3 sequence: CSASLKREVNYGYTF. CDR3 bases: TGCAGTGCTAGTCTGAAAAGGGAGGTTAACTATGGCTACACCTTC.

The chain combines TRBV7-9 with TRBJ2-7; 12 nucleotides match TRBD2. Germline trimming cut 6 bases from V and 3 bases from J; bases unmatched to any gene: 6. This CDR3 spans 15 amino acids. Looked up from germline, CDR1 is SEHNR and CDR2 is FQNEAQ (reference sequence). The DNA for the CDR3 is TGTGCCAGCAGTCACGGACTAGCGGGGAACTACGAGCAGTACTTC. Protein: CASSHGLAGNYEQYF. Full variable domain (remainder filled in from reference TRBV7-9 and TRBJ2-7): DTGVSQNPRHKITKRGQNVTFRCDPISEHNRLYWYRQTLGQGPEFLTYFQNEAQLEKSRLLSDRFSAERPKGSFSTLEIQRTEQGDSAMYLCASSHGLAGNYEQYFGPGTRLTVT.